This is a list of T cell receptor beta chains from one sample in a study of cytomegalovirus exposure and HLA in healthy donors. Data came from immunoSEQ multiplex PCR; TCRdb stores just in-frame clones and leaves some out. The sample lists about 360,000 clones; 86% were seen once. The specimen was PBMCs. These receptors were taken from a woman aged 18-29 years in good health and CMV-seronegative. Each CDR3 is given with its conserved first and last residue. D genes are given only for firm matches. Part of the rows lack a size; the others show once, few, many or a class for expanded clones.

j_gene: TRBJ2-3; d_gene: NA; v_gene: TRBV4-1; abundance: NA; CDR3aa: CASSQAGTDTQYF; CDR3nt: TGCGCCAGCAGCCAAGCGGGCACAGATACGCAGTATTTT
j_gene: TRBJ2-2; d_gene: NA; v_gene: TRBV5-1; abundance: few; CDR3aa: CASTLEGAGELFF; CDR3nt: TGCGCCAGCACTTTAGAAGGGGCCGGGGAGCTGTTTTTT
j_gene: TRBJ2-7; d_gene: TRBD2; v_gene: TRBV6-5; abundance: NA; CDR3aa: CASTDPGGYEQYF; CDR3nt: TGTGCCAGCACGGATCCGGGGGGCTACGAGCAGTACTTC
j_gene: TRBJ2-7; d_gene: TRBD1; v_gene: TRBV14; abundance: NA; CDR3aa: CASSTGTGSYEQYF; CDR3nt: TGTGCCAGCAGCACCGGGACAGGGTCCTACGAGCAGTACTTC
j_gene: TRBJ2-1; d_gene: NA; v_gene: TRBV28; abundance: NA; CDR3aa: CASSLEFTGSNEQFF; CDR3nt: TGTGCCAGCAGTTTAGAATTTACAGGAAGCAATGAGCAGTTCTTC
j_gene: TRBJ1-5; d_gene: TRBD1; v_gene: TRBV4-2; abundance: NA; CDR3aa: CASSPDRDKPQHF; CDR3nt: TGTGCCAGCAGCCCCGACAGGGATAAGCCCCAGCATTTT
j_gene: TRBJ2-7; d_gene: TRBD2; v_gene: TRBV4-1; abundance: once; CDR3aa: CASSQVRLAGGRDYEQYF; CDR3nt: TGCGCCAGCAGCCAAGTTCGGCTAGCGGGAGGGAGGGACTACGAGCAGTACTTC
j_gene: TRBJ2-3; d_gene: TRBD2; v_gene: TRBV5-4; abundance: NA; CDR3aa: CASTGGGRGADTQYF; CDR3nt: TGTGCCAGCACTGGCGGGGGGAGAGGGGCAGATACGCAGTATTTT
j_gene: TRBJ2-7; d_gene: NA; v_gene: TRBV2; abundance: NA; CDR3aa: CASSEGAYSYEQYF; CDR3nt: TGTGCCAGCAGTGAAGGTGCGTACTCCTACGAGCAGTACTTC
j_gene: TRBJ2-7; d_gene: TRBD1; v_gene: TRBV5-8; abundance: NA; CDR3aa: CASSFGRGPNEQYF; CDR3nt: TGTGCCAGCAGCTTTGGCAGGGGGCCAAACGAGCAGTACTTC
j_gene: TRBJ2-7; d_gene: TRBD1; v_gene: TRBV5-1; abundance: NA; CDR3aa: CASSWGTGGALYEQYF; CDR3nt: TGCGCCAGCAGCTGGGGTACAGGGGGCGCTCTCTACGAGCAGTACTTC
j_gene: TRBJ2-6; d_gene: NA; v_gene: TRBV5-1; abundance: NA; CDR3aa: CASRSDFTGSGANVLTF; CDR3nt: TGCGCCAGCCGATCCGACTTTACAGGATCTGGGGCCAACGTCCTGACTTTC
j_gene: TRBJ2-7; d_gene: TRBD1; v_gene: TRBV14; abundance: few; CDR3aa: CASSRTGSEQYF; CDR3nt: TGTGCCAGCAGCCGGACAGGCAGCGAGCAGTACTTC
j_gene: TRBJ2-2; d_gene: TRBD2; v_gene: TRBV9; abundance: NA; CDR3aa: CASSVAGLAVNTGELFF; CDR3nt: TGTGCCAGCAGCGTAGCGGGACTAGCGGTAAACACCGGGGAGCTGTTTTTT
j_gene: TRBJ2-3; d_gene: NA; v_gene: TRBV5-6; abundance: once; CDR3aa: CASSSLSDTQYF; CDR3nt: TGTGCCAGCAGCTCCCTGTCAGATACGCAGTATTTT
j_gene: TRBJ2-7; d_gene: TRBD1; v_gene: TRBV11-2; abundance: NA; CDR3aa: CASSPETGGSYEQYF; CDR3nt: TGTGCCAGCAGCCCCGAGACAGGGGGCTCCTACGAGCAGTACTTC
j_gene: TRBJ2-7; d_gene: NA; v_gene: TRBV9; abundance: NA; CDR3aa: CASSVERGEQYF; CDR3nt: TGTGCCAGCAGCGTAGAGAGGGGGGAGCAGTACTTC
j_gene: TRBJ1-1; d_gene: NA; v_gene: TRBV14; abundance: once; CDR3aa: CASSHRDTWNTEAFF; CDR3nt: TGTGCCAGCAGCCATAGGGACACTTGGAACACTGAAGCTTTCTTT
j_gene: TRBJ1-5; d_gene: NA; v_gene: TRBV28; abundance: NA; CDR3aa: CASTNRDQPQHF; CDR3nt: TGTGCCAGCACTAATAGAGATCAGCCCCAGCATTTT
j_gene: TRBJ2-1; d_gene: TRBD2; v_gene: TRBV2; abundance: NA; CDR3aa: CASKQREGRDNEQFF; CDR3nt: TGTGCCAGCAAACAGCGGGAGGGCCGGGACAATGAGCAGTTCTTC
j_gene: TRBJ2-5; d_gene: NA; v_gene: TRBV27; abundance: NA; CDR3aa: CASSSQYRTDQETQYF; CDR3nt: TGTGCCAGCAGTTCTCAGTACCGGACAGACCAAGAGACCCAGTACTTC
j_gene: TRBJ1-1; d_gene: NA; v_gene: TRBV11-1; abundance: NA; CDR3aa: CASSFRFGGNTEAFF; CDR3nt: TGTGCCAGCAGCTTCCGATTCGGGGGTAACACTGAAGCTTTCTTT
j_gene: TRBJ2-3; d_gene: TRBD2; v_gene: TRBV11-3; abundance: NA; CDR3aa: CASSLFGLASTDTQYF; CDR3nt: TGTGCCAGCAGCTTATTCGGACTAGCGAGCACAGATACGCAGTATTTT
j_gene: TRBJ2-5; d_gene: TRBD1; v_gene: TRBV4-1; abundance: NA; CDR3aa: CASSPRQGSPETQYF; CDR3nt: TGCGCCAGCAGCCCCCGACAGGGGAGTCCAGAGACCCAGTACTTC
j_gene: TRBJ2-2; d_gene: NA; v_gene: TRBV6-5; abundance: NA; CDR3aa: CASSYSQGTRTGELFF; CDR3nt: TGTGCCAGCAGTTACTCACAGGGTACCAGAACCGGGGAGCTGTTTTTT
j_gene: TRBJ1-4; d_gene: TRBD1; v_gene: TRBV5-1; abundance: NA; CDR3aa: CASSLGTGGEKLFF; CDR3nt: TGCGCCAGCAGCTTGGGGACAGGCGGAGAAAAACTGTTTTTT
j_gene: TRBJ2-3; d_gene: NA; v_gene: TRBV27; abundance: NA; CDR3aa: CASSLWLNTDTQYF; CDR3nt: TGTGCCAGCAGTTTATGGCTCAACACAGATACGCAGTATTTT
j_gene: TRBJ1-4; d_gene: NA; v_gene: TRBV2; abundance: NA; CDR3aa: CASSEIASDEKLFF; CDR3nt: TGTGCCAGCAGTGAAATTGCTTCAGATGAAAAACTGTTTTTT
j_gene: TRBJ2-7; d_gene: TRBD1; v_gene: TRBV11-2; abundance: NA; CDR3aa: CASSLGPRTGHYEQYF; CDR3nt: TGTGCCAGCAGCTTAGGCCCCCGGACAGGACATTACGAGCAGTACTTC
j_gene: TRBJ2-1; d_gene: NA; v_gene: TRBV18; abundance: once; CDR3aa: CASSPKLAGGNEQFF; CDR3nt: TGTGCCAGCTCACCAAAACTAGCCGGGGGCAATGAGCAGTTCTTC
j_gene: TRBJ2-3; d_gene: TRBD1; v_gene: TRBV9; abundance: once; CDR3aa: CASSVRDRAGTDTQYF; CDR3nt: TGTGCCAGCAGCGTCCGGGACAGGGCGGGGACAGATACGCAGTATTTT
j_gene: TRBJ2-3; d_gene: NA; v_gene: TRBV30; abundance: NA; CDR3aa: CAWSGFRGEADTQYF; CDR3nt: TGTGCCTGGAGTGGGTTCCGGGGAGAGGCAGATACGCAGTATTTT
j_gene: TRBJ2-1; d_gene: TRBD2; v_gene: TRBV4-1; abundance: NA; CDR3aa: CASSPTGLAGATYNEQFF; CDR3nt: TGCGCCAGCAGCCCTACGGGACTAGCGGGGGCCACCTACAATGAGCAGTTCTTC
j_gene: TRBJ2-7; d_gene: TRBD1; v_gene: TRBV4-1; abundance: NA; CDR3aa: CASSPGQLTYEQYF; CDR3nt: TGCGCCAGCAGCCCGGGACAGCTAACCTACGAGCAGTACTTC
j_gene: TRBJ2-1; d_gene: TRBD2; v_gene: TRBV9; abundance: NA; CDR3aa: CASSVRRESYNEQFF; CDR3nt: TGTGCCAGCAGCGTCCGGCGGGAGTCCTACAATGAGCAGTTCTTC
j_gene: TRBJ1-1; d_gene: NA; v_gene: TRBV12-2; abundance: few; CDR3aa: CASRLELTRVEAFF; CDR3nt: TGTGCAAGTCGCTTAGAATTGACCAGGGTTGAAGCTTTCTTT
j_gene: TRBJ1-2; d_gene: NA; v_gene: TRBV7-9; abundance: NA; CDR3aa: CASSPRRTGNGYTF; CDR3nt: TGTGCCAGCAGCCCCCGGAGGACGGGCAATGGCTACACCTTC
j_gene: TRBJ2-5; d_gene: NA; v_gene: TRBV6-5; abundance: NA; CDR3aa: CASSYSFPIQETQYF; CDR3nt: TGTGCCAGCAGTTACTCGTTCCCAATTCAAGAGACCCAGTACTTC
j_gene: TRBJ1-1; d_gene: NA; v_gene: TRBV29-1; abundance: NA; CDR3aa: CSASGRGTEAFF; CDR3nt: TGCAGCGCCTCAGGGAGGGGGACTGAAGCTTTCTTT
j_gene: TRBJ1-5; d_gene: NA; v_gene: TRBV30; abundance: NA; CDR3aa: CAWNMRGAMSQPQHF; CDR3nt: TGTGCCTGGAATATGCGGGGGGCAATGTCTCAGCCCCAGCATTTT
j_gene: TRBJ1-2; d_gene: TRBD1; v_gene: TRBV4-2; abundance: few; CDR3aa: CASSQDRVTGYGYTF; CDR3nt: TGTGCCAGCAGCCAAGATCGAGTGACAGGGTATGGCTACACCTTC
j_gene: TRBJ1-4; d_gene: NA; v_gene: TRBV9; abundance: once; CDR3aa: CASSVGLGAGTNEKLFF; CDR3nt: TGTGCCAGCAGCGTAGGATTGGGGGCAGGGACTAATGAAAAACTGTTTTTT
j_gene: TRBJ1-2; d_gene: NA; v_gene: TRBV5-4; abundance: NA; CDR3aa: CASSPGLNYGYTF; CDR3nt: TGTGCCAGCAGCCCGGGTCTTAACTATGGCTACACCTTC
j_gene: TRBJ1-1; d_gene: NA; v_gene: TRBV28; abundance: NA; CDR3aa: CASSLYGRGFATEAFF; CDR3nt: TGTGCCAGCAGTTTATACGGGCGGGGCTTTGCCACTGAAGCTTTCTTT
j_gene: TRBJ2-1; d_gene: TRBD2; v_gene: TRBV28; abundance: NA; CDR3aa: CASSFSGRGVYNEQFF; CDR3nt: TGTGCCAGCAGTTTTTCCGGGCGGGGGGTCTACAATGAGCAGTTCTTC
j_gene: TRBJ1-5; d_gene: TRBD1; v_gene: TRBV6-1; abundance: NA; CDR3aa: CASSEFEGAESNQPQHF; CDR3nt: TGTGCCAGCAGTGAATTCGAGGGGGCTGAAAGCAATCAGCCCCAGCATTTT
j_gene: TRBJ2-5; d_gene: NA; v_gene: TRBV19; abundance: NA; CDR3aa: CASKGGETQYF; CDR3nt: TGTGCCAGTAAAGGGGGAGAGACCCAGTACTTC
j_gene: TRBJ2-5; d_gene: NA; v_gene: TRBV14; abundance: NA; CDR3aa: CASSFWGRETQYF; CDR3nt: TGTGCCAGCAGTTTTTGGGGCCGGGAGACCCAGTACTTC
j_gene: TRBJ2-7; d_gene: NA; v_gene: TRBV27; abundance: NA; CDR3aa: CASSFLGESSSPHF; CDR3nt: TGTGCCAGCAGTTTCCTAGGAGAGTCTAGCAGCCCCCACTTC
j_gene: TRBJ2-5; d_gene: NA; v_gene: TRBV5-1; abundance: NA; CDR3aa: CASRAIETQYF; CDR3nt: TGCGCCAGCAGGGCAATCGAGACCCAGTACTTC
j_gene: TRBJ2-7; d_gene: TRBD1; v_gene: TRBV5-4; abundance: NA; CDR3aa: CASSSRGDRGRKQYF; CDR3nt: TGTGCCAGCAGCTCCCGGGGGGACAGGGGGCGCAAGCAGTACTTC
j_gene: TRBJ1-2; d_gene: NA; v_gene: TRBV28; abundance: NA; CDR3aa: CASSLGQGYTF; CDR3nt: TGTGCCAGCAGTTTGGGGCAGGGCTACACCTTC
j_gene: TRBJ1-1; d_gene: TRBD1; v_gene: TRBV7-9; abundance: NA; CDR3aa: CASRRGQLEAFF; CDR3nt: TGTGCCAGCAGACGGGGACAGCTAGAAGCTTTCTTT
j_gene: TRBJ2-3; d_gene: NA; v_gene: TRBV9; abundance: many; CDR3aa: CASSPRAGRTDTQYF; CDR3nt: TGTGCCAGCAGCCCCAGGGCGGGAAGAACAGATACGCAGTATTTT
j_gene: TRBJ1-1; d_gene: NA; v_gene: TRBV6-5; abundance: NA; CDR3aa: CASTHRGGLNTEAFF; CDR3nt: TGTGCCAGCACCCATCGGGGGGGCCTGAACACTGAAGCTTTCTTT
j_gene: TRBJ2-2; d_gene: NA; v_gene: TRBV7-9; abundance: NA; CDR3aa: CASSATRGTTGELFF; CDR3nt: TGTGCCAGCAGCGCCACCCGGGGTACCACCGGGGAGCTGTTTTTT
j_gene: TRBJ1-2; d_gene: TRBD1; v_gene: TRBV28; abundance: NA; CDR3aa: CASSPGTGAFYGYTF; CDR3nt: TGTGCCAGCAGTCCCGGGACAGGGGCGTTCTATGGCTACACCTTC
j_gene: TRBJ1-1; d_gene: NA; v_gene: TRBV6-5; abundance: NA; CDR3aa: CASSRHGTEAFF; CDR3nt: TGTGCCAGCAGCAGGCATGGCACTGAAGCTTTCTTT
j_gene: TRBJ2-3; d_gene: NA; v_gene: TRBV6-6; abundance: NA; CDR3aa: CATVGSGGTDTQYF; CDR3nt: TGTGCCACCGTTGGGAGTGGCGGCACAGATACGCAGTATTTT